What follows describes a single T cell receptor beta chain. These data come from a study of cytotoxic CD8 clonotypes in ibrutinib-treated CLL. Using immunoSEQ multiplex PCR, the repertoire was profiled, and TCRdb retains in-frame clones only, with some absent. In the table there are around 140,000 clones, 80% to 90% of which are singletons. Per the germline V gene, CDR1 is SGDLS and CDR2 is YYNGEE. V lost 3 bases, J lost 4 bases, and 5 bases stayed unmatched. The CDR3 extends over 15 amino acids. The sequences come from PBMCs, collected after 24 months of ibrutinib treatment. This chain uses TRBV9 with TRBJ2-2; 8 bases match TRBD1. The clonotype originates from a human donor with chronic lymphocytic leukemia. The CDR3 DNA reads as TGTGCCAGCAGCGCCCAGGGGGCGACCACCGGGGAGCTGTTTTTT. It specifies CASSAQGATTGELFF. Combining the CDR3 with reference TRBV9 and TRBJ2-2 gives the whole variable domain DSGVTQTPKHLITATGQRVTLRCSPRSGDLSVYWYQQSLDQGLQFLIQYYNGEERAKGNILERFSAQQFPDLHSELNLSSLELGDSALYFCASSAQGATTGELFFGEGSRLTVL.